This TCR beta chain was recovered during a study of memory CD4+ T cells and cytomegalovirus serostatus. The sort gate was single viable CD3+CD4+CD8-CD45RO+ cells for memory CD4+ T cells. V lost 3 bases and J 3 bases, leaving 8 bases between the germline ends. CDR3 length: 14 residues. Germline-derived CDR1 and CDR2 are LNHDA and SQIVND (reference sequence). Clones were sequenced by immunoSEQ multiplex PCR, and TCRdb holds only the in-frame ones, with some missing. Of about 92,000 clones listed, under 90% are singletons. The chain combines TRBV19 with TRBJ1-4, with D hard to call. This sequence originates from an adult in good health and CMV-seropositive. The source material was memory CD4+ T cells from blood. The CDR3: CASSMGSSNEKLFF. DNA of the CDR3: TGTGCCAGTAGTATGGGGTCCTCTAATGAAAAACTGTTTTTT.